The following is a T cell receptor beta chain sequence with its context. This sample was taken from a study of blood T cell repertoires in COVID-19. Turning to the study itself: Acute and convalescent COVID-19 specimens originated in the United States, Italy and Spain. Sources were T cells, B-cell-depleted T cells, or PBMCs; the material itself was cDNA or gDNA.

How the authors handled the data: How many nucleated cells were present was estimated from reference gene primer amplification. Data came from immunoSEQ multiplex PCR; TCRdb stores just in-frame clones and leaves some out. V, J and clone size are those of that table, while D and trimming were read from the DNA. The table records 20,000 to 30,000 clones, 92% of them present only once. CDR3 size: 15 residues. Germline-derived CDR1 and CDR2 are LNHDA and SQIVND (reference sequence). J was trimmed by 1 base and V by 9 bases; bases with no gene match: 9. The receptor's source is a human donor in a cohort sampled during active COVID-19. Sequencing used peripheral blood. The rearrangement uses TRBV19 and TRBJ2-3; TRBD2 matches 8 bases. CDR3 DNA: TGTGCCAGCGGGCTTAAGACTAGCGGCACAGATACGCAGTATTTT. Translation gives CASGLKTSGTDTQYF.